This T cell receptor beta chain is from a study of long-term antiretroviral therapy in people with HIV. As for this clone: Antigen unknown.

immunoSEQ v3.0 was run at survey level. The assay was immunoSEQ multiplex PCR, and TCRdb's table has in-frame clones only and misses some. The sample has approximately 36,000 clones, roughly 80% seen once; the top ten hold about 6%. Findings and limits, study-wide: ART adherence was not documented, and neither viral resistance nor therapy changes had any data. Controls had broader CDR3 length ranges than HIV repertoires did.

This CDR3 is built from 15 residues. In germline, CDR1 is MDHEN, CDR2 SYDVKM. V gave up 7 bases and J gave up 0 bases, with 15 bases separating them. The sequence was collected from a young man with HIV. The V gene is TRBV28, the J gene TRBJ1-1, with D perhaps TRBD1 (5 bases). Material: unsorted PBMCs, obtained 0.6 years after starting antiretroviral therapy. The CDR3 DNA reads TGTGCCAGCACCCCGTTGAGGGGTATGAACACTGAAGCTTTCTTT. Translation gives CASTPLRGMNTEAFF.